This passage covers 24 T cell receptor beta chains from one sample sequenced in a study of Graves' ophthalmopathy and Graves' hyperthyroidism. Beta-chain TCR CDR3 regions were amplified from RNA transcripts. HTBI-primed RT-PCR formed the first round, and a multiplex PCR formed the second. One entry per CDR3 protein results from TCRdb running MiXCR on the multiplex PCR reads. This repertoire shows hundreds of thousands of distinct CDR3 sequences, approximately 42% found once; its top ten account for around 43%. The sequencing input was peripheral blood. The receptor set was obtained from an adult man with Graves' ophthalmopathy.

The J gene is TRBJ2-7, the V gene TRBV20-1; D uncertain. The V and J ends lost 7 bases and 3 bases respectively, with 22 bases between them. This CDR3 has 15 amino acids. Germline V gene lookup returns CDR1 DFQATT and CDR2 SNEGSKA (reference sequence). The DNA of the CDR3 is TGCAGTGTTCTGCGTGGCGCACTCGGTCGCTACGAGCAGTACTTC. Translated: CSVLRGALGRYEQYF.

J is TRBJ2-3 and V is TRBV24-1; TRBD2 matches at 7 bases. J gave up 0 bases and V 3 bases, and 2 bases lay outside the gene matches. This CDR3 has 15 amino acids. Germline V CDR1 and CDR2: KGHDR, SFDVKD. CDR3 sequence: CATSDPAGSTDTQYF. CDR3 nucleotide sequence: TGTGCCACCAGTGATCCAGCGGGGAGCACAGATACGCAGTATTTT.

The chain couples TRBV6-1 to TRBJ1-1; D is ambiguous. There are 13 residues in the CDR3. Looked up from germline, CDR1 is MNHNS and CDR2 is SASEGT. Deletions cut 0 bases from V and 8 bases from J, with 10 bases between. The CDR3 nucleotides read TGTGCCAGCAGTGAAGCGCTCGGTACAGAAGCTTTCTTT. Its protein is CASSEALGTEAFF.

The CDR3: CASALRVVEETQYF. CDR3 in DNA: TGTGCCAGCGCCCTCAGGGTAGTTGAAGAGACCCAGTACTTC. The gene calls are TRBV10-3 and TRBJ2-5; a possible D gene is TRBD1 (5 bases). Trimming took off 10 bases at V and 3 bases at J, with 18 bases between the two ends. CDR3 size: 14 residues. Germline CDR1 reads ENHRY; CDR2 reads SYGVKD.

This chain uses TRBV2 with TRBJ2-7; 12 bases match TRBD2. The CDR3 runs to 16 residues. The V gene's germline CDR1 is SNHLY and CDR2 FYNNEI. V lost 5 bases to trimming and J lost 0 bases; unmatched junction nucleotides: 5. CDR3 in amino acids: CASSSGLAGISYEQYF. In nucleotides, the CDR3 is TGTGCCAGCAGTTCCGGACTAGCGGGGATCTCCTACGAGCAGTACTTC. The full variable domain, in which reference TRBV2 and TRBJ2-7 provide the parts outside the CDR3, is EPEVTQTPSHQVTQMGQEVILRCVPISNHLYFYWYRQILGQKVEFLVSFYNNEISEKSEIFDDQFSVERPDGSNFTLKIRSTKLEDSAMYFCASSSGLAGISYEQYFGPGTRLTVT.

This clonotype was seen at least ten times. The chain recombines TRBV29-1 with TRBJ1-1; D perhaps matches TRBD1 (6 bases). This CDR3 comprises 14 residues. CDR1 and CDR2 (germline): SQVTM, ANQGSEA. The V end lost 2 bases, the J end lost 1 base, and 11 bases lay between the germline ends. DNA of the CDR3: TGCAGCGTTGAATCTAGCAGGGGGAACACTGAAGCTTTCTTT. It is translated as CSVESSRGNTEAFF.

This clonotype was seen only a few times. V gene TRBV19 combines with J gene TRBJ1-5; no clear D gene. The CDR3 sequence is 12 residues long. With 3 bases removed from V and 5 bases from J, the gap between germline ends came to 5 bases. In germline, CDR1 is LNHDA, CDR2 SQIVND (reference sequence). The DNA for the CDR3 is TGTGCCAGTAGTATCCCCTATCAGCCCCAGCATTTT. Translating gives CASSIPYQPQHF.

This clonotype was recorded a few times. The chain combines TRBV7-9 with TRBJ1-5; TRBD1 matches 7 bases. The CDR3 runs to 13 residues. V gave up 3 bases and J gave up 5 bases; unmatched junction bases: 1. Germline values: CDR1 SEHNR, CDR2 FQNEAQ (reference sequence). CDR3 region: CASSFGTDQPQHF. The CDR3 coding sequence is TGTGCCAGCAGCTTTGGGACAGATCAGCCCCAGCATTTT.

This clonotype was observed a few times. The gene calls are TRBV20-1 and TRBJ1-1, with 7 bases aligning to TRBD1. The germline gives CDR1 DFQATT, CDR2 SNEGSKA (reference sequence). This CDR3 comprises 17 residues. The V gene end was trimmed by 3 bases and the J gene end by 0 bases; junction bases not matched to a gene: 13. The CDR3 spells CSASKARGQGVNTEAFF. For the CDR3, the DNA is TGCAGTGCTAGTAAGGCGAGGGGGCAAGGGGTGAACACTGAAGCTTTCTTT.

This clonotype was picked up a small number of times. The CDR3 spells CSVGWERGTGELFF. The CDR3 DNA sequence: TGCAGCGTTGGATGGGAAAGGGGCACCGGGGAGCTGTTTTTT. This chain links TRBV29-1 with TRBJ2-2; tentatively, D is TRBD1 (5 bases). This CDR3 spans 14 amino acids. Germline CDR1 reads SQVTM; CDR2 reads ANQGSEA. The V gene lost 4 bases and the J gene lost 4 bases, with 13 bases spanning the gap.

The rearrangement links TRBV29-1 to TRBJ1-1; 7 nucleotides agree with TRBD1. Germline values: CDR1 SQVTM, CDR2 ANQGSEA. This CDR3 comprises 12 residues. V trimming: 4 bases; J trimming: 4 bases; junction bases outside the gene matches: 3. The CDR3 protein is CSVGQGVTEAFF. CDR3 in DNA: TGCAGCGTTGGCCAGGGGGTCACTGAAGCTTTCTTT.

CDR3 DNA: TGTGCCACCAGCAGGGACACTCTAGAAAAACTGTTTTTT. Translating gives CATSRDTLEKLFF. The V and J genes are TRBV15 and TRBJ1-4, with TRBD1 as a possible D gene (5 bases). The CDR3 is made up of 13 amino acids. CDR1 LNHNV and CDR2 YYDKDF come from the germline V gene (reference sequence). V lost 3 bases to trimming and J lost 8 bases, with 10 bases between them. The full variable domain, rest sourced from reference TRBV15 and TRBJ1-4, is DAMVIQNPRYQVTQFGKPVTLSCSQTLNHNVMYWYQQKSSQAPKLLFHYYDKDFNNEADTPDNFQSRRPNTSFCFLDIRSPGLGDTAMYLCATSRDTLEKLFFGSGTQLSVL.

The genes are TRBV7-2 and TRBJ2-2; 8 nucleotides match TRBD2. CDR3 length: 14 amino acids. The ends lost 3 bases at V and 9 bases at J; junction bases unmatched: 6. Germline-derived CDR1 and CDR2 are SGHTA and FQGNSA. CDR3 in DNA: TGTGCCAGCAGCTTTATGCGGGGGGATCGGGAGCTGTTTTTT. As protein: CASSFMRGDRELFF.

J is TRBJ1-4 and V is TRBV15, with TRBD1 matching 7 bases. Germline V gene data show CDR1 as LNHNV and CDR2 as YYDKDF (reference sequence). V lost 5 bases, J lost 0 bases, and 6 bases stayed unmatched. The CDR3 is 16 residues long. The CDR3 DNA reads as TGTGCCACCAGCGGGGGACAGACTGCAACTAATGAAAAACTGTTTTTT. Translating gives CATSGGQTATNEKLFF.

The chain recombines TRBV7-3 with TRBJ1-6; TRBD1 matches at 7 bases. V trimming: 5 bases; J trimming: 10 bases; junction bases outside the gene matches: 8. CDR3 length: 14 residues. Germline V CDR1 and CDR2: SGHTA, FQGTGA. The CDR3 DNA reads as TGTGCCAGCAGCCTGACAGGGAGCTTCTCACCCCTCCACTTT. It specifies CASSLTGSFSPLHF.

The chain employs TRBV5-1 and TRBJ2-7, with 7 nucleotides matching TRBD2. The V gene's germline CDR1 is SGHRS and CDR2 YFSETQ. V trimming: 3 bases; J trimming: 2 bases; junction bases outside the gene matches: 8. The CDR3 is 15 residues long. The CDR3 DNA follows: TGCGCCAGCAGCTGGGAATCGGGAGGTCCCTACGAGCAGTACTTC. Translation gives CASSWESGGPYEQYF.

The CDR3 is CASSSRMTNTGELFF. The CDR3 nucleotides are TGCGCCAGCAGCTCCCGTATGACGAACACCGGGGAGCTGTTTTTT. The chain uses TRBV5-1 and TRBJ2-2; D is unresolved. Germline CDR1 is SGHRS and CDR2 is YFSETQ. The CDR3 covers 15 residues. V was trimmed by 3 bases and J by 0 bases, leaving 9 bases between them.

This clonotype came up a few times. CDR3 loop: CASSQGGFSSYEQYF. The CDR3 region has the DNA TGTGCCAGCAGCCAAGGGGGATTTTCCTCCTACGAGCAGTACTTC. The rearrangement uses TRBV5-5 and TRBJ2-7; TRBD1 is a possible D gene (6 bases). The V end was cut by 4 bases, the J end by 0 bases, with 14 bases between. This CDR3 region has 15 residues. Germline V gives CDR1 SGHKS, CDR2 YYEKEE (reference sequence).

This chain uses TRBV20-1 with TRBJ1-3; D is uncertain. CDR3 length: 14 residues. Per germline, CDR1 DFQATT and CDR2 SNEGSKA (reference sequence). The V gene lost 6 bases and the J gene lost 0 bases, with 12 bases spanning the gap. CDR3 bases: TGCAGTGCCCCCGGTCGGGGCTCTGGAAACACCATATATTTT. This gives the protein CSAPGRGSGNTIYF.

This clonotype has just a few counts. This sequence joins TRBV9 and TRBJ2-7; possibly TRBD2 for D (5 bases). Trimming shortened V by 4 bases and J by 3 bases, and 14 bases separated the two germline ends. CDR3 length: 14 residues. From germline, CDR1 is SGDLS and CDR2 YYNGEE. CDR3 DNA: TGTGCCAGCAGCCCCGTCGGGGATCTCTACGAGCAGTACTTC. It yields the protein CASSPVGDLYEQYF.

This clonotype was observed a few times. The chain has TRBV7-2 and TRBJ1-6; a weak D match, TRBD1 (5 bases). This CDR3 comprises 15 residues. The germline V gene has CDR1 SGHTA and CDR2 FQGNSA. V dropped 3 bases and J dropped 7 bases, with 13 bases sitting between them. CDR3 sequence reads: CASSLSGTNNSPLHF. CDR3 DNA sequence: TGTGCCAGCAGCTTGTCCGGGACTAACAATTCACCCCTCCACTTT. Drawing the rest from reference TRBV7-2 and TRBJ1-6, the complete variable domain is GAGVSQSPSNKVTEKGKDVELRCDPISGHTALYWYRQSLGQGLEFLIYFQGNSAPDKSGLPSDRFSAERTGGSVSTLTIQRTQQEDSAVYLCASSLSGTNNSPLHFGNGTRLTVT.

This clonotype was counted between two and nine times. The genes are TRBV29-1 and TRBJ1-3; 7 bases map to TRBD1. Germline loops: CDR1 SQVTM, CDR2 ANQGSEA. CDR3 length equals 13 residues. Germline trimming cut 6 bases from V and 2 bases from J; bases unmatched to any gene: 4. CDR3 coding DNA: TGCAGCGTAGACACAGGGGCTGGAAACACCATATATTTT. Translating gives CSVDTGAGNTIYF.

This clonotype has only a few counts. This chain uses TRBV19 with TRBJ1-5; D is uncertain. Trimming removed 6 bases at V and 0 bases at J, with 9 bases between. The CDR3 is 14 amino acids. Germline values: CDR1 LNHDA, CDR2 SQIVND (reference sequence). CDR3 DNA sequence: TGTGCCAGTAGACTTAGTCCTAGCAATCAGCCCCAGCATTTT. Its translation is CASRLSPSNQPQHF.

This chain links TRBV7-9 with TRBJ1-2; tentatively, D is TRBD1 (6 bases). The CDR3 has 14 amino acids. In germline, CDR1 is SEHNR, CDR2 FQNEAQ (reference sequence). V lost 3 bases and J lost 3, with 11 bases in between. Here the CDR3 DNA reads TGTGCCAGCAGCTTGGGGGACATCGACTATGGCTACACCTTC. This sequence encodes CASSLGDIDYGYTF.